A selection of T cell receptor beta chains follows, all from one sample in a study of blood T cell repertoires in COVID-19. Measured with immunoSEQ multiplex PCR; TCRdb has only the in-frame clones, and not every one. The table records over 65,000 clones, approximately 86% of them present only once. Sequencing was carried out using peripheral blood. These receptors were collected from a man older than 75 with COVID-19, enrolled during active disease. The CDR3 runs from the conserved cysteine through the conserved F or W. The D gene is left open where the match is weak.

13,TRBD1,TRBV5-4,TRBJ1-2,CASSPDRESGYTF,TGTGCCAGCAGCCCGGACAGGGAAAGCGGCTACACCTTC
18,TRBD1,TRBV9,TRBJ1-1,CASSKDRDRGRGGPEAFF,TGTGCCAGCAGCAAAGATCGGGACAGGGGGCGCGGTGGGCCTGAAGCTTTCTTT
12,.,TRBV2,TRBJ2-5,CASSGIRETQYF,TGTGCCAGCAGTGGGATCAGGGAGACCCAGTACTTC
15,TRBD2,TRBV15,TRBJ2-1,CATSRIAGGKGEQFF,TGTGCCACCAGCAGGATAGCGGGGGGGAAGGGTGAGCAGTTCTTC
15,.,TRBV4-2,TRBJ2-1,CASSQQVGLVNEQFF,TGTGCCAGCAGCCAACAAGTAGGACTCGTTAATGAGCAGTTCTTC
15,TRBD1,TRBV5-1,TRBJ1-1,CASSLDGQGNTEAFF,TGCGCCAGCAGCTTGGACGGACAGGGGAACACTGAAGCTTTCTTT
15,TRBD1,TRBV6-5,TRBJ1-5,CASSPTRQGNQPQHF,TGTGCCAGCAGCCCAACCCGACAGGGGAATCAGCCCCAGCATTTT
16,TRBD1,TRBV5-4,TRBJ2-5,CASTDTRTGFQETQYF,TGTGCCAGCACCGATACCCGGACAGGGTTCCAAGAGACCCAGTACTTC
14,.,TRBV9,TRBJ1-1,CASSPRGGNTEAFF,TGTGCCAGCAGCCCCCGGGGAGGGAACACTGAAGCTTTCTTT
14,.,TRBV5-1,TRBJ1-1,CASSLANRNTEAFF,TGCGCCAGCAGCTTGGCTAACAGGAACACTGAAGCTTTCTTT
13,.,TRBV12-3/TRBV12-4,TRBJ2-7,CASRITQGYEQYF,TGTGCCAGCAGAATTACTCAGGGCTACGAGCAGTACTTC
13,.,TRBV6-5,TRBJ1-1,CASSRTENEEAFF,TGTGCCAGCAGTCGCACAGAGAATGAAGAAGCTTTCTTT
14,TRBD1,TRBV2,TRBJ2-3,CASSSDRDRNTQYF,TGTGCCAGCAGTTCGGACAGGGATCGGAATACGCAGTATTTT
19,TRBD1,TRBV5-1,TRBJ1-6,CASSSNRGQAKGYNSPLHF,TGCGCCAGCAGCTCGAATCGAGGACAGGCGAAGGGATATAATTCACCCCTCCACTTT
16,TRBD2,TRBV18,TRBJ2-1,CASSPLAVSSYNEQFF,TGTGCCAGCTCACCCCTAGCGGTGAGCTCCTACAATGAGCAGTTCTTC